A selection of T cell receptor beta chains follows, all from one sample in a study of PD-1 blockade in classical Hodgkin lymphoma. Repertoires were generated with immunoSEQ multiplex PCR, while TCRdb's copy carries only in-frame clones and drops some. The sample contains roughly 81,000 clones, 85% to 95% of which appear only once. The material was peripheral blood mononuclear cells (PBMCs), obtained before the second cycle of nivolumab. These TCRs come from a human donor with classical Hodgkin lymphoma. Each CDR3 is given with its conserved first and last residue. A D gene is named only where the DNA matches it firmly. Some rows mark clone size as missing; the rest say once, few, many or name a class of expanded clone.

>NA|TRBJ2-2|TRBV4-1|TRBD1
TGCGCCAGCAGCCGAACTGGGACAGGGCGGGGCACCGGGGAGCTGTTTTTT
CASSRTGTGRGTGELFF
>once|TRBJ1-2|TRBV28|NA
TGTGCCAGCAGGAGCCTAATGGGGGTAGACTATGGCTACACCTTC
CASRSLMGVDYGYTF
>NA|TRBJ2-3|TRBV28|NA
TGTGCCAGCAGTTTATTAACGCGGACAGATACGCAGTATTTT
CASSLLTRTDTQYF
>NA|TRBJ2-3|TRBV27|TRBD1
TGTGCCAGCAGTTTAGGGACAGGTTTCACAGATACGCAGTATTTT
CASSLGTGFTDTQYF
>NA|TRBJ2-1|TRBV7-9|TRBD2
TGTGCCAGCAGCTTAACCCCCCGACTAGCCATCGACAATGAGCAGTTCTTC
CASSLTPRLAIDNEQFF
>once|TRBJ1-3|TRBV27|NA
TGTGCCAGCAGTTCAGGATACACCTCTGGAAACACCATATATTTT
CASSSGYTSGNTIYF
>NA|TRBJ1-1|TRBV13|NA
TGTGCCAGCAGCTTAGCCCCAGGGGATAGAGCTTTCTTT
CASSLAPGDRAFF
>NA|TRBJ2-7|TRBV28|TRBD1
TGTGCCAGCAGCAGTGACAGGGTAAGGTACGAGCAGTACTTC
CASSSDRVRYEQYF
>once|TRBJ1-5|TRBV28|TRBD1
TGTGCCAGCAGTCACTTAGGACAGGGAGGTAATATAGGCAATCAGCCCCAGCATTTT
CASSHLGQGGNIGNQPQHF
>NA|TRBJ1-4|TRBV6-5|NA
TGTGCCTCTAGGGGAGGGGCCAGGGGAAAACTGTTTTTT
CASRGGARGKLFF
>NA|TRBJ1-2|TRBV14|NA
TGTGCCAGCAGCCAGCTGACGGGAGGGCTTAACTATGGCTACACCTTC
CASSQLTGGLNYGYTF
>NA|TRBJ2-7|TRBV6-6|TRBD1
TGTGCCAGCAACTATGGGACAGGGGACGAGCAGTACTTC
CASNYGTGDEQYF
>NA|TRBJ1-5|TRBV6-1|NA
TGTGCCAGCAACCCAGGACAGCGACTTAATCAGCCCCAGCATTTT
CASNPGQRLNQPQHF
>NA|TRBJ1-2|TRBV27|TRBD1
TGTGCCAGCAGCCCCGGGACAGGGTTATATGGCTACACCTTC
CASSPGTGLYGYTF
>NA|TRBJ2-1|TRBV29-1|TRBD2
TGCAGCGGGTCCCGGGCTAGCGGATTCAATGAGCAGTTCTTC
CSGSRASGFNEQFF
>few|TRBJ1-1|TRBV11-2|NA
TGTGCCAGCAGCCAAGGGCTTGGGCACACTGAAGCTTTCTTT
CASSQGLGHTEAFF